This T cell receptor beta chain derives from a study of blood T cell repertoires in COVID-19. Study overall: Samples of COVID-19 (acute and convalescent) were obtained from the United States, Italy and Spain. The cDNA or gDNA used as material had been derived from T cells, B-cell-depleted T cells, or PBMCs.

Trimming took 3 bases from V and 1 from J, leaving 10 bases between them. The CDR3 totals 14 residues. Germline assignment: CDR1 SEHNR and CDR2 FQNEAQ (reference sequence). Method: immunoSEQ multiplex PCR; TCRdb's copy keeps in-frame clones and lacks some. The sample yields about 670,000 clones, about nine tenths seen once. What was sequenced was peripheral blood. The sequence was collected from a woman aged 18-29 years with acute or convalescent COVID-19. The chain carries TRBV7-9 and TRBJ2-7, with D tentatively TRBD2 (6 bases). CDR3 bases: TGTGCCAGCAGCTTGGAGGGGCAATCCTACGAGCAGTACTTC. This translates into CASSLEGQSYEQYF.